The 14 T cell receptor beta chains reported below all come from one sample, sequenced in a study of blood T cell repertoires in COVID-19. Profiling relied on immunoSEQ multiplex PCR, and the TCRdb table lists in-frame clones only, not all of them. The sample lists more than 80,000 clones, less than 90% occurring once. The specimen was peripheral blood. These receptors all come from a man older than 75 with acute or convalescent COVID-19.

This clone has just a few counts. CDR3 region: CASSHAGSEAFF. The CDR3 DNA sequence: TGTGCCAGCAGCCATGCCGGGAGTGAAGCTTTCTTT. The J gene is TRBJ1-1, the V gene TRBV7-9; D is undetermined. V was clipped by 5 bases and J by 7 bases, with 11 bases between them. CDR1 and CDR2 from the germline V gene are SEHNR and FQNEAQ (reference sequence). The length of the CDR3 is 12 residues. The full variable domain, in which reference TRBV7-9 and TRBJ1-1 provide the parts outside the CDR3, is DTGVSQNPRHKITKRGQNVTFRCDPISEHNRLYWYRQTLGQGPEFLTYFQNEAQLEKSRLLSDRFSAERPKGSFSTLEIQRTEQGDSAMYLCASSHAGSEAFFGQGTRLTVV.

This clone was observed a few times. The rearrangement joins TRBV19 to TRBJ2-1; 7 nucleotides match TRBD1. The CDR3 is made up of 14 amino acids. CDR1 LNHDA and CDR2 SQIVND come from the germline V gene (reference sequence). V was clipped by 2 bases and J by 7 bases; unmatched bases: 5. CDR3 sequence (DNA): TGTGCCAGTAGTATAACAGGGGCGGCAAATGAGCAGTTCTTC. It is translated as CASSITGAANEQFF.

This chain uses TRBV29-1 with TRBJ2-7; 13 bases agree with TRBD2. J gave up 5 bases and V 7 bases, and 11 bases lay outside the gene matches. The CDR3 sequence is 15 residues long. Germline V gene sequence: CDR1 SQVTM, CDR2 ANQGSEA. CDR3 residues: CSASGLAGARHEQYF. The CDR3 bases are TGCAGCGCCAGCGGACTAGCGGGAGCTCGCCACGAGCAGTACTTC.

This clone has only a few counts. The chain couples TRBV1 to TRBJ2-7; TRBD2 reflects the table's D call only, with no check against the DNA. TRBV1 is a documented pseudogene. This CDR3 spans 10 amino acids. CDR3 nucleotide sequence: TGCACCAGCAGCACTCTTGAGCAGTACTTC. Protein sequence: CTSSTLEQYF.

The V and J genes are TRBV3-1 (or the pseudogene TRBV3-2) and TRBJ2-7, with 7 positions matching TRBD2. V was clipped by 1 base and J by 3 bases; unmatched bases: 3. Germline CDR1 and CDR2: LGHDT and YNNKEL (reference sequence). The CDR3 spans 14 residues. The CDR3 loop reads CASSQGLADYEQYF. CDR3 bases: TGTGCCAGCAGCCAAGGACTAGCCGACTACGAGCAGTACTTC.

The chain couples TRBV19 to TRBJ1-2, with D unresolved. Trimming stripped 5 bases from V and 0 bases from J, with 7 bases between. The CDR3 runs 13 residues. CDR1 and CDR2 (germline): LNHDA, SQIVND (reference sequence). In DNA, the CDR3 is TGTGCCAGTAGTGTCCAGGCTAACTATGGCTACACCTTC. It is translated as CASSVQANYGYTF.

The gene calls are TRBV7-2 and TRBJ1-2; 10 nucleotides agree with TRBD1. There are 15 residues in the CDR3. After removal of 3 bases from V and 7 bases from J, the junction contained 8 bases not matched to a gene. The germline CDR1 and CDR2 sequences are SGHTA and FQGNSA. CDR3 sequence reads: CASSFPGQGIRGYTF. In DNA, the CDR3 is TGTGCCAGCAGCTTCCCGGGACAGGGGATCCGTGGCTACACCTTC. The entire variable domain, with the rest obtained from reference TRBV7-2 and TRBJ1-2, is as follows: GAGVSQSPSNKVTEKGKDVELRCDPISGHTALYWYRQSLGQGLEFLIYFQGNSAPDKSGLPSDRFSAERTGGSVSTLTIQRTQQEDSAVYLCASSFPGQGIRGYTFGSGTRLTVV.

This chain uses TRBV30 with TRBJ1-2; D is possibly TRBD1 (5 bases). Germline V gives CDR1 GTSNPN, CDR2 SVGIG (reference sequence). The germline V and J ends were trimmed by 1 base and 4 bases, with 10 bases remaining between them. This CDR3 has 13 amino acids. CDR3 nucleotide sequence: TGTGCCTGGAGTGCGGGGGGACGCTATGGCTACACCTTC. It translates to CAWSAGGRYGYTF.

The chain recombines TRBV15 with TRBJ2-5, with 7 bases fitting TRBD1. V shed 3 bases and J 5 bases; nucleotides not matched to a gene: 12. CDR3 length: 16 amino acids. Per germline, CDR1 LNHNV and CDR2 YYDKDF (reference sequence). CDR3 nucleotide sequence: TGTGCCACCAGCAGCTCCACAGAAGGACAGGCTGAGACCCAGTACTTC. This encodes CATSSSTEGQAETQYF.

The chain recombines TRBV18 with TRBJ2-4; D remains unclear. CDR3 length equals 15 residues. Germline V gene data show CDR1 as KGHSH and CDR2 as LQKENI. The V and J ends lost 4 bases and 0 bases respectively, with 10 bases between them. CDR3 coding DNA: TGTGCCAGCTCACGAGAGAATGTAGCCAAAAACATTCAGTACTTC. This sequence encodes CASSRENVAKNIQYF.

V is TRBV6-2 or TRBV6-3 and J is TRBJ2-7; D is possibly TRBD1 (6 bases). CDR3 length: 15 residues. Germline CDR1 reads MNHEY; CDR2 reads SVGEGT. V gave up 0 bases and J gave up 2 bases, with 11 bases separating them. The CDR3 sequence: CASSYSSRGTYEQYF. CDR3 in DNA: TGTGCCAGCAGTTACTCATCTAGGGGGACCTACGAGCAGTACTTC.

This sequence joins TRBV30 and TRBJ1-2, with D hard to call. V dropped 5 bases and J dropped 5 bases, with 15 bases sitting between them. The CDR3 is 13 amino acids. CDR1 and CDR2 (germline): GTSNPN, SVGIG (reference sequence). The CDR3 loop is CAWWRAPKYGYTF. The CDR3 nucleotides are TGTGCCTGGTGGCGGGCGCCGAAGTATGGCTACACCTTC.

This clone was counted a few times. The V call is TRBV7-9, the J call TRBJ2-3; 12 bases agree with TRBD2. Germline CDR1 reads SEHNR; CDR2 reads FQNEAQ (reference sequence). This CDR3 has 14 residues. The V gene end was trimmed by 5 bases and the J gene end by 6 bases; junction bases not matched to a gene: 3. CDR3 residues: CASSRLAGVDTQYF. The CDR3 coding sequence is TGTGCCAGCAGCCGACTAGCGGGAGTCGATACGCAGTATTTT. The full variable domain, its missing parts supplied by reference TRBV7-9 and TRBJ2-3, is DTGVSQNPRHKITKRGQNVTFRCDPISEHNRLYWYRQTLGQGPEFLTYFQNEAQLEKSRLLSDRFSAERPKGSFSTLEIQRTEQGDSAMYLCASSRLAGVDTQYFGPGTRLTVL.

The chain recombines TRBV2 with TRBJ1-6; no clear D. This CDR3 is 13 amino acids long. V gave up 6 bases and J gave up 6 bases, with 9 bases separating them. Germline CDR1 reads SNHLY; CDR2 reads FYNNEI. CDR3 in DNA: TGTGCCAGCAGCATGGAGGGTAATTCACCCCTCCACTTT. Protein product: CASSMEGNSPLHF.